This T cell receptor beta chain is drawn from a study of shared clonotypes between healthy human individuals. Study context: Each donor's CD8 memory used one plate, CD8 naive two, each CD4 subset three.

Each subset's genomic DNA was shared equally among a number of immunoSEQ plates. TCRdb keeps only in-frame clones here, not all; method: immunoSEQ multiplex PCR. The table has hundreds of thousands of clones, around 72% seen once. CDR1 and CDR2 (germline): SGHTA, FQGNSA. The germline V and J ends were trimmed by 5 bases and 0 bases, with 13 bases remaining between them. This CDR3 region has 15 residues. Overall study results and limits: It was the non-shared clonotypes that had lower generation probabilities than clonotypes shared by all four donors. For naive CD4 cells, around 5.1% of clonotypes were shared across a handful of donors.

As concerns this clone: Its antigen remains unidentified.

This clonotype was sampled from a young woman in good health. The chain combines TRBV7-2 with TRBJ1-1; D unresolved. The sample was memory CD4+ T cells sorted from blood. Stated subset: CD45RA-negative fraction. CDR3 sequence reads: CASSLRTTVNTEAFF. The CDR3 region has the DNA TGTGCCAGCAGCCTGCGTACTACAGTGAACACTGAAGCTTTCTTT.